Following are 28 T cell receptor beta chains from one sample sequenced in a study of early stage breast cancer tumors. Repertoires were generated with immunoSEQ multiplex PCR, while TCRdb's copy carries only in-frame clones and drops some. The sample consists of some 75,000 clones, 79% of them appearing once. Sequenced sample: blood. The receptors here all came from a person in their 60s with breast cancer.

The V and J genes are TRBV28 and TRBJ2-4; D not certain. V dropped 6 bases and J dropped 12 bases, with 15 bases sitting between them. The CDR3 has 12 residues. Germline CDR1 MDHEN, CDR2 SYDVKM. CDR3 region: CASSSTRGPQYF. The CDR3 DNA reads TGTGCCAGCAGCAGCACGCGAGGACCTCAGTACTTC.

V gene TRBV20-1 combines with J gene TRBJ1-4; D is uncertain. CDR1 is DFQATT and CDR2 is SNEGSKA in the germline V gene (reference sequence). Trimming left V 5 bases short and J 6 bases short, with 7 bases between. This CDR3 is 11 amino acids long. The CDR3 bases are TGCAGTGCTCGCTGGGATGAAAAACTGTTTTTT. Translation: CSARWDEKLFF.

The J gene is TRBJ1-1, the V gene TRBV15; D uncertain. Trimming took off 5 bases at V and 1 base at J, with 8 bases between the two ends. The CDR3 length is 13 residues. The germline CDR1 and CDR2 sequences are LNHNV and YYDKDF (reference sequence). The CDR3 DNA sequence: TGTGCCACCAGCGAAGGCGGGAACACTGAAGCTTTCTTT. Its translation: CATSEGGNTEAFF.

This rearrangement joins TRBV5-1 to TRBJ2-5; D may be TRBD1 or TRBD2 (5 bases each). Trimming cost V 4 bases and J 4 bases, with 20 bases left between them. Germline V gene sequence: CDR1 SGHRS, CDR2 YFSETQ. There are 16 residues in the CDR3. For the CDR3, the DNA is TGCGCCAGCAGCCTGCGACCCGGGGACGGAGGAGAGACCCAGTACTTC. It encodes CASSLRPGDGGETQYF.

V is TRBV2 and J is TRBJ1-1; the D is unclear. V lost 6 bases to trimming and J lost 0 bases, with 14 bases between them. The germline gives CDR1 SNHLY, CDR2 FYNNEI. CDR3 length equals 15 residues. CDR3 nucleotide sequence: TGTGCCAGCAGCCCCGGGCCTCTTATGAACACTGAAGCTTTCTTT. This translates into CASSPGPLMNTEAFF.

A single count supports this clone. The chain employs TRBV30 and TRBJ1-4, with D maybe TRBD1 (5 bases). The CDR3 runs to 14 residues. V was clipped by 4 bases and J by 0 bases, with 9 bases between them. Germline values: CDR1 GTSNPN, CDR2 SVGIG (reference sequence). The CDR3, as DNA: TGTGCCTGGATGGGGGTTGCAACTAATGAAAAACTGTTTTTT. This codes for CAWMGVATNEKLFF.

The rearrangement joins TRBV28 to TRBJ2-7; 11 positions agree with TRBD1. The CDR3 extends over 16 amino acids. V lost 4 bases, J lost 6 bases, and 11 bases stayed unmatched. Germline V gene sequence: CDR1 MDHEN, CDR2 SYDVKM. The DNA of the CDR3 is TGTGCCAGCAGTTCTCTCGGACAGGGGGCTGTCTTCGAGCAGTACTTC. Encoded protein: CASSSLGQGAVFEQYF.

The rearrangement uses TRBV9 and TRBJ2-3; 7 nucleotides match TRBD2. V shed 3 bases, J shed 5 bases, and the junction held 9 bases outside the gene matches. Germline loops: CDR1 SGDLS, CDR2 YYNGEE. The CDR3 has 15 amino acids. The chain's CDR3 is CASSGSGARGDTQYF. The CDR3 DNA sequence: TGTGCCAGCAGCGGAAGCGGGGCTCGGGGAGATACGCAGTATTTT.

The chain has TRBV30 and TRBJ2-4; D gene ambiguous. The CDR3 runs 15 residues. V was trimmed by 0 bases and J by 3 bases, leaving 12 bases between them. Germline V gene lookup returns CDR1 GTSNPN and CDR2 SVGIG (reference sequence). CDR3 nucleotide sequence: TGTGCCTGGAGTGTAGGTTCGGCAGGCAAAAACATTCAGTACTTC. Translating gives CAWSVGSAGKNIQYF.

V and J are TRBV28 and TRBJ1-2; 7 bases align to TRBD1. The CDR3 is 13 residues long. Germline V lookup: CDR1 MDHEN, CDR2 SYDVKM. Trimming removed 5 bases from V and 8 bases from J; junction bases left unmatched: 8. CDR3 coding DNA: TGTGCCAGCAGTCAAACAGGGGTGGGGGGCTACACCTTC. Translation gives CASSQTGVGGYTF.

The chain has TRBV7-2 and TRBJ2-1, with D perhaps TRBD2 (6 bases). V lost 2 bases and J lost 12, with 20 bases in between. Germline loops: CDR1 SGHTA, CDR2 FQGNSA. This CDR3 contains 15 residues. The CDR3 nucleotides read TGTGCCAGCAGCTTACTGCTGCTCGGGACTGGCGGGCAGTTCTTC. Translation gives CASSLLLLGTGGQFF. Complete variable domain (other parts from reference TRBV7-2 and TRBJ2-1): GAGVSQSPSNKVTEKGKDVELRCDPISGHTALYWYRQSLGQGLEFLIYFQGNSAPDKSGLPSDRFSAERTGGSVSTLTIQRTQQEDSAVYLCASSLLLLGTGGQFFGPGTRLTVL.

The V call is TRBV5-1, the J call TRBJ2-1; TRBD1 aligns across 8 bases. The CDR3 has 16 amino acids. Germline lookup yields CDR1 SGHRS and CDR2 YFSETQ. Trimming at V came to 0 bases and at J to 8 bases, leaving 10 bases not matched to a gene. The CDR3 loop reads CASSLERTGSEDEQFF. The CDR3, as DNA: TGCGCCAGCAGCTTGGAGCGGACAGGGAGTGAGGATGAGCAGTTCTTC.

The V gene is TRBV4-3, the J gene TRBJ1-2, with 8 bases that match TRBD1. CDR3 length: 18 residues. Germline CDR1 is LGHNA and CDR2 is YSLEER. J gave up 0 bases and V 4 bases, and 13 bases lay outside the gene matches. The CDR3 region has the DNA TGCGCCAGCAGCCCTACAACCGGGACAGGCCTAGCTAACTATGGCTACACCTTC. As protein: CASSPTTGTGLANYGYTF.

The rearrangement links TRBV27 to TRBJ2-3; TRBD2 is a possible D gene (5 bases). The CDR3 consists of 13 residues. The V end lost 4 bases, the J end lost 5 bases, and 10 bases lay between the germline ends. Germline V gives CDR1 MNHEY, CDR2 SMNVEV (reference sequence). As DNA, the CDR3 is TGTGCCAGCAGTTCTTTCGGGGAAGATACGCAGTATTTT. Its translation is CASSSFGEDTQYF.

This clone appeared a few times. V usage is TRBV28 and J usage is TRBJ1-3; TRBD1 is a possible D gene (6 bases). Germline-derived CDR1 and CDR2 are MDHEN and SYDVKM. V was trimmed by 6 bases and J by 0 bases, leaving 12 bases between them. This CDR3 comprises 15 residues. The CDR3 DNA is TGTGCCAGCAGGACAGGTTCGAGCTCTGGAAACACCATATATTTT. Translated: CASRTGSSSGNTIYF.

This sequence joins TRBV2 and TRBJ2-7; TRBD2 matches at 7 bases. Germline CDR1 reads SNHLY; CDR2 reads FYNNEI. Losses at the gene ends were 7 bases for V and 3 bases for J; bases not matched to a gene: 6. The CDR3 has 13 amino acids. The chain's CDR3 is CASNPAGYYEQYF. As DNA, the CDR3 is TGTGCCAGCAACCCAGCGGGGTACTACGAGCAGTACTTC.

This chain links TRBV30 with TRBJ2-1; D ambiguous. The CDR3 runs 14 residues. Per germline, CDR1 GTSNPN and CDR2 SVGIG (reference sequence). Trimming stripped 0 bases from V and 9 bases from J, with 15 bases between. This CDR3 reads CAWSVRLPGTEQFF. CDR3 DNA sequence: TGTGCCTGGAGTGTACGTTTGCCAGGAACTGAGCAGTTCTTC.

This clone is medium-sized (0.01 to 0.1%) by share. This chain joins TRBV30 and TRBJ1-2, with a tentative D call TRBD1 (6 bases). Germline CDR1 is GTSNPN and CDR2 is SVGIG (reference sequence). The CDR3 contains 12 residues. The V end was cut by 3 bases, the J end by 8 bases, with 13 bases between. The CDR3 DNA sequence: TGTGCCTGGAGGGAGGGGGAAGGAGGCTACACCTTC. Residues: CAWREGEGGYTF.

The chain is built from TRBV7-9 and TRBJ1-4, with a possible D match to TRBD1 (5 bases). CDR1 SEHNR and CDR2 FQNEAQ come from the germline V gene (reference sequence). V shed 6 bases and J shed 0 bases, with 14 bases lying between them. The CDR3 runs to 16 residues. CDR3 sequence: CASSRGRAATNEKLFF. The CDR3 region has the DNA TGTGCCAGCAGTAGAGGCAGGGCTGCAACTAATGAAAAACTGTTTTTT.

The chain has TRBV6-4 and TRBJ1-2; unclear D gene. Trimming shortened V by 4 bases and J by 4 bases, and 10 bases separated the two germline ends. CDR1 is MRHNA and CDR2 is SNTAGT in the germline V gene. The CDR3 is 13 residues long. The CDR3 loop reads CASSAGSRYGYTF. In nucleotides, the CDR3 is TGTGCCAGCAGTGCCGGCAGTCGCTATGGCTACACCTTC.

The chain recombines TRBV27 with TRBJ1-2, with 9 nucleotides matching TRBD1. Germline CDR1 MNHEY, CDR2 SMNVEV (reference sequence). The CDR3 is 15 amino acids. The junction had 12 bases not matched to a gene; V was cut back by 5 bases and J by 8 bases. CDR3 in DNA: TGTGCCAGCAGTCCACAGGGGGCTCCGTCGGTCGGCTACACCTTC. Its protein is CASSPQGAPSVGYTF.

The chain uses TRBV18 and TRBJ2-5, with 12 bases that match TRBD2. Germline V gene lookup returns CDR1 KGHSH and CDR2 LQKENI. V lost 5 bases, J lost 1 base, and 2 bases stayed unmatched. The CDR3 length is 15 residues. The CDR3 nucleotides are TGTGCCAGCTCAGCGACTAGCGGGGGCCAAGAGACCCAGTACTTC. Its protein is CASSATSGGQETQYF. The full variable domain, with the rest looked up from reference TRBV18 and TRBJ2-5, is NAGVMQNPRHLVRRRGQEARLRCSPMKGHSHVYWYRQLPEEGLKFMVYLQKENIIDESGMPKERFSAEFPKEGPSILRIQQVVRGDSAAYFCASSATSGGQETQYFGPGTRLLVL.

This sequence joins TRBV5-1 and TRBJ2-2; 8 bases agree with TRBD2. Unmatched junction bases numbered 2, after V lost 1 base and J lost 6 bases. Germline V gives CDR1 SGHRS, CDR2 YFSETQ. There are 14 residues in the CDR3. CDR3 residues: CASSLSGGPGELFF. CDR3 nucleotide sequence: TGCGCCAGCAGCTTGTCGGGGGGGCCCGGGGAGCTGTTTTTT. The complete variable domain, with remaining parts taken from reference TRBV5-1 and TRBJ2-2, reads KAGVTQTPRYLIKTRGQQVTLSCSPISGHRSVSWYQQTPGQGLQFLFEYFSETQRNKGNFPGRFSGRQFSNSRSEMNVSTLELGDSALYLCASSLSGGPGELFFGEGSRLTVL.

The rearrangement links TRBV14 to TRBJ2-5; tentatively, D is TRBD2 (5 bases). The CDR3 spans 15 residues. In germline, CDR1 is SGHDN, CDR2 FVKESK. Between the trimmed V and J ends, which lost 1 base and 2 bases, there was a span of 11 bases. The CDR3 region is CASSQGGKLQETQYF. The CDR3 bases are TGTGCCAGCAGCCAAGGAGGGAAGCTTCAAGAGACCCAGTACTTC.

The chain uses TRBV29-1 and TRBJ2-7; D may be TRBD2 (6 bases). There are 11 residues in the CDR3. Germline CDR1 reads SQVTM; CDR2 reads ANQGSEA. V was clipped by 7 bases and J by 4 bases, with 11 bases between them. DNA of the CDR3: TGCAGCGGGGGGGACGGTTACGAGCAGTACTTC. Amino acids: CSGGDGYEQYF.

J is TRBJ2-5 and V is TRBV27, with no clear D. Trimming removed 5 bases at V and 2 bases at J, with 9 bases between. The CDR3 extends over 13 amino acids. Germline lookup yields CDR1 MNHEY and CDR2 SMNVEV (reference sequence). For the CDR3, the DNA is TGTGCCAGCAGTCGGTGGGGTCAAGAGACCCAGTACTTC. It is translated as CASSRWGQETQYF.

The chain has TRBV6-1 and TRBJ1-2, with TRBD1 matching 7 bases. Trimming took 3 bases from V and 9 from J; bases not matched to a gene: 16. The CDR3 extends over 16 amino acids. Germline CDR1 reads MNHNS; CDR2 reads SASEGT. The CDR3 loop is CASSDFLSGQNSRYTF. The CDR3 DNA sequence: TGTGCCAGCAGTGATTTCTTATCGGGACAGAATTCCCGCTACACCTTC.

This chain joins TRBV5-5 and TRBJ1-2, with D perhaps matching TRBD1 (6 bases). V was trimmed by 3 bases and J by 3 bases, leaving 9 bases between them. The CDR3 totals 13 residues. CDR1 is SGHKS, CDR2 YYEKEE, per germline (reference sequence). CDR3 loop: CASSSTGYYGYTF. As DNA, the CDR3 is TGTGCCAGCAGCTCAACAGGGTACTATGGCTACACCTTC.